The 14 T cell receptor beta chains reported below all come from one sample, sequenced in a study of identical twins. MiXCR, run by TCRdb on the 5' RACE reads, gives a single entry per CDR3 protein. The sample carries about 470,000 distinct CDR3 sequences, 20% to 25% recorded once. This sample was also put to use in a study of T cells expressing NK-cell markers.

Specimen: CD4+ T cells sorted from blood. Receptors were obtained from a woman under 30 in good health.

This clonotype was seen ten or more times. The V call is TRBV20-1, the J call TRBJ2-5, with unresolved D. Trimming removed 2 bases at V and 4 bases at J, with 11 bases between. CDR1 is DFQATT, CDR2 SNEGSKA, per germline (reference sequence). The CDR3 is 13 residues long. The CDR3 here is CSARKEGTETQYF. CDR3 in DNA: TGCAGTGCTAGAAAGGAAGGTACAGAGACCCAGTACTTC.

The V call is TRBV29-1, the J call TRBJ2-3; 8 nucleotides match TRBD2. CDR1 is SQVTM, CDR2 ANQGSEA, per germline. This CDR3 region has 14 residues. V lost 8 bases, J lost 0 bases, and 7 bases stayed unmatched. The CDR3 sequence: CSSSGSRSTDTQYF. The CDR3 DNA follows: TGCAGCTCGAGCGGGAGTAGGAGCACAGATACGCAGTATTTT.

This chain uses TRBV5-1 with TRBJ2-7, with a weak D call TRBD1 (6 bases). Germline V gene sequence: CDR1 SGHRS, CDR2 YFSETQ. This CDR3 region has 16 residues. V was trimmed by 4 bases and J by 0 bases, leaving 17 bases between them. The CDR3 DNA sequence: TGCGCCAGCAGCGCCAGACAGGCAGCGAGCTCCTACGAGCAGTACTTC. Protein product: CASSARQAASSYEQYF.

The chain combines TRBV18 with TRBJ2-1, with 9 bases lining up with TRBD1. In germline, CDR1 is KGHSH, CDR2 LQKENI. This CDR3 has 15 residues. V was clipped by 1 base and J by 7 bases; unmatched bases: 5. CDR3 sequence: CASSPQGTGSNEQFF. CDR3 nucleotides: TGTGCCAGCTCACCACAAGGGACAGGGTCAAATGAGCAGTTCTTC.

The chain joins TRBV7-3 to TRBJ2-1; the match to TRBD1 covers 7 bases. CDR1 is SGHTA, CDR2 FQGTGA, per germline. This CDR3 comprises 17 residues. J was trimmed by 5 bases and V by 0 bases; bases with no gene match: 10. CDR3 DNA: TGTGCCAGCAGCTTAACGGAACTGACAGGGCCCCACAATGAGCAGTTCTTC. Its protein product is CASSLTELTGPHNEQFF. Based on the CDR3 plus reference TRBV7-3 and TRBJ2-1, the full variable domain is GAGVSQTPSNKVTEKGKYVELRCDPISGHTALYWYRQSLGQGPEFLIYFQGTGAADDSGLPNDRFFAVRPEGSVSTLKIQRTERGDSAVYLCASSLTELTGPHNEQFFGPGTRLTVL.

The V call is TRBV4-1, the J call TRBJ2-7; no clear D. Germline CDR1 MGHRA, CDR2 YSYEKL. V was trimmed by 1 base and J by 4 bases, leaving 8 bases between them. The CDR3 loop spans 13 amino acids. This CDR3 is CASSQGASYEQYF. CDR3 nucleotides: TGCGCCAGCAGCCAAGGCGCTAGTTACGAGCAGTACTTC.

This chain joins TRBV7-2 and TRBJ2-3; either TRBD1 or TRBD2 may fit D (5 bases each). The CDR3 loop spans 14 amino acids. CDR1 is SGHTA and CDR2 is FQGNSA in the germline V gene. The V end was cut by 8 bases, the J end by 2 bases, with 14 bases between. The CDR3 DNA follows: TGTGCCAGCGGACGGGGCCGATCCACAGATACGCAGTATTTT. This gives the protein CASGRGRSTDTQYF.

The rearrangement uses TRBV4-3 and TRBJ2-7; TRBD1 agrees at 10 bases. The length of the CDR3 is 16 residues. The V and J ends lost 1 base and 5 bases, in that order; junction bases with no gene match: 8. Per germline, CDR1 LGHNA and CDR2 YSLEER. The CDR3 here is CASSQVVGTGVDEQYF. The CDR3 DNA follows: TGCGCCAGCAGCCAAGTTGTGGGGACAGGGGTGGACGAGCAGTACTTC.

This chain links TRBV20-1 with TRBJ2-1; no definite D call. Germline loops: CDR1 DFQATT, CDR2 SNEGSKA (reference sequence). The CDR3 is 11 residues long. Trimming removed 0 bases at V and 8 bases at J, with 5 bases between. DNA of the CDR3: TGCAGTGCTAGAGAGAGTCATGAGCAGTTCTTC. Amino acid sequence: CSARESHEQFF.

The chain carries TRBV5-1 and TRBJ2-3; 7 nucleotides match TRBD2. The V and J ends lost 0 bases and 5 bases, in that order; junction bases with no gene match: 3. Germline V gene lookup returns CDR1 SGHRS and CDR2 YFSETQ. There are 14 residues in the CDR3. The CDR3 bases are TGCGCCAGCAGCTTGGGACTAGCCAAAGATACGCAGTATTTT. Its translation: CASSLGLAKDTQYF.

The V and J genes are TRBV11-2 and TRBJ2-1, with a tentative D call TRBD2 (5 bases). Germline assignment: CDR1 SGHAT and CDR2 FQNNGV. CDR3 length: 15 amino acids. V was trimmed by 3 bases and J by 10 bases, leaving 19 bases between them. The CDR3 loop is CASSLTWAKEGEQFF. The CDR3 DNA reads as TGTGCCAGCAGCTTGACATGGGCCAAAGAGGGAGAGCAGTTCTTC.

The chain uses TRBV10-1 and TRBJ2-3, with D possibly matching TRBD2 (6 bases). The CDR3 consists of 12 residues. The germline V gene has CDR1 WNHNN and CDR2 SYGVQD (reference sequence). Trimming took off 9 bases at V and 2 bases at J, with 9 bases between the two ends. CDR3: CASRGFTDTQYF. CDR3 bases: TGCGCCAGTCGGGGGTTCACAGATACGCAGTATTTT.

This clonotype was seen ten or more times. V gene TRBV7-2 combines with J gene TRBJ2-7; TRBD2 matches 8 bases. CDR3 size: 15 residues. CDR1 is SGHTA, CDR2 FQGNSA, per germline. The V segment lost 2 bases and the J segment 5 bases; nucleotides outside the gene matches: 8. CDR3 coding DNA: TGTGCCAGCAGCTTACAAGCGGGAGCAATCCACGAGCAGTACTTC. It translates to CASSLQAGAIHEQYF. The full variable domain, rest sourced from reference TRBV7-2 and TRBJ2-7, is GAGVSQSPSNKVTEKGKDVELRCDPISGHTALYWYRQSLGQGLEFLIYFQGNSAPDKSGLPSDRFSAERTGGSVSTLTIQRTQQEDSAVYLCASSLQAGAIHEQYFGPGTRLTVT.

This clonotype was detected a few times. This rearrangement joins TRBV20-1 to TRBJ2-7; D is unresolved. Germline V CDR1 and CDR2: DFQATT, SNEGSKA (reference sequence). The CDR3 runs to 14 residues. Trimming removed 4 bases at V and 5 bases at J, with 18 bases between. CDR3 nucleotides: TGCAGTGCTACTCCCGGTACCCCTCGAGACGAGCAGTACTTC. This gives the protein CSATPGTPRDEQYF.